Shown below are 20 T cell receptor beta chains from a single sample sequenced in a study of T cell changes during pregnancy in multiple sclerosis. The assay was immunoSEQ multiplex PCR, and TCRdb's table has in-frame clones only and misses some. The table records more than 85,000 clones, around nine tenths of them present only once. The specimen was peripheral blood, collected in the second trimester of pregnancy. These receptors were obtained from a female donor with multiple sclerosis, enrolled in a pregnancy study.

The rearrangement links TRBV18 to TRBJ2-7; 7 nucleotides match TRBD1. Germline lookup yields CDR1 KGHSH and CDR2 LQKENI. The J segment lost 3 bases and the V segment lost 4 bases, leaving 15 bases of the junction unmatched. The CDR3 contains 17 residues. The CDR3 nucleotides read TGTGCCAGCTCACGCGACAGGGCCGGGTTAAATCGCTACGAGCAGTACTTC. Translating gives CASSRDRAGLNRYEQYF.

As DNA, the CDR3 is TGTGCCAGTAGTACCACAGGGGCGTATGGCTACACCTTC. Translated: CASSTTGAYGYTF. The V call is TRBV19, the J call TRBJ1-2; 7 bases agree with TRBD1. Unmatched junction bases numbered 4, after V lost 4 bases and J lost 5 bases. The germline V gene encodes CDR1 LNHDA and CDR2 SQIVND (reference sequence). The CDR3 covers 13 residues.

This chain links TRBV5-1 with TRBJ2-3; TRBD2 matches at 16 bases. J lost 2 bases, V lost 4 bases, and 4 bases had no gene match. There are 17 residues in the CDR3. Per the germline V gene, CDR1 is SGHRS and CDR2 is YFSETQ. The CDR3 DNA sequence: TGCGCCAGCAGCACGGGACTAGCGGGGGGGGACACAGATACGCAGTATTTT. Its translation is CASSTGLAGGDTDTQYF.

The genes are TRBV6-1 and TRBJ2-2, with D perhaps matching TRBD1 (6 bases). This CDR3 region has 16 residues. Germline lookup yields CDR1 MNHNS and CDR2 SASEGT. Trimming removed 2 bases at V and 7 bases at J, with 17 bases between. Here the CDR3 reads CASSERKGVGSGELFF. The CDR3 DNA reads TGTGCCAGCAGTGAAAGGAAGGGGGTCGGTAGCGGGGAGCTGTTTTTT.

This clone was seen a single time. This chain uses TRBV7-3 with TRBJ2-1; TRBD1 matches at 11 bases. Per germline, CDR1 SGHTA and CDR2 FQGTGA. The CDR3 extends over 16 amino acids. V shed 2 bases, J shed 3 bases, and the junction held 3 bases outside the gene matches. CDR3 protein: CASSLGGQGGYNEQFF. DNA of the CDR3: TGTGCCAGCAGCTTAGGGGGACAGGGGGGCTACAATGAGCAGTTCTTC. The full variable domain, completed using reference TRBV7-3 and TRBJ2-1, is GAGVSQTPSNKVTEKGKYVELRCDPISGHTALYWYRQSLGQGPEFLIYFQGTGAADDSGLPNDRFFAVRPEGSVSTLKIQRTERGDSAVYLCASSLGGQGGYNEQFFGPGTRLTVL.

DNA of the CDR3: TGTGCCAGCAGAGCACAGGGGGCGCAAAGTAATGAAAAACTGTTTTTT. Protein sequence: CASRAQGAQSNEKLFF. The chain joins TRBV6-6 to TRBJ1-4, with 9 bases lining up with TRBD1. The CDR3 extends over 16 amino acids. V gave up 6 bases and J gave up 4 bases; unmatched junction bases: 9. Germline V gene sequence: CDR1 MNHNY, CDR2 SVGAGI (reference sequence).

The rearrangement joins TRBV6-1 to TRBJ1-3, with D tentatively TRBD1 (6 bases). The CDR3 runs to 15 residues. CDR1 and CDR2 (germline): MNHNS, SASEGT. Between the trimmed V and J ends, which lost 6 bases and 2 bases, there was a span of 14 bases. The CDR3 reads CASSATGGTGNTIYF. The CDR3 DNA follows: TGTGCCAGCAGCGCGACAGGTGGGACTGGAAACACCATATATTTT.

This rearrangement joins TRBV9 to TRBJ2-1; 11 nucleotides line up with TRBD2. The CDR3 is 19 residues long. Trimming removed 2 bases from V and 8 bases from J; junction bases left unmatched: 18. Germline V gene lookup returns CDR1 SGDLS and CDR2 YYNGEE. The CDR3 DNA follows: TGTGCCAGCAGCGTGGGTAGCGGGGGGGCCCTAGGAGGCCTCGATGAGCAGTTCTTC. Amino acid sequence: CASSVGSGGALGGLDEQFF.

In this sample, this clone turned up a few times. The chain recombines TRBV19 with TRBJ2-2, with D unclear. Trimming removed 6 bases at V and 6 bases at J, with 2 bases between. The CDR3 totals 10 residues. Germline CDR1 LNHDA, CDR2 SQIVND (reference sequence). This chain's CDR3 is CASSAGELFF. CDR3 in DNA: TGTGCCAGTAGCGCCGGGGAGCTGTTTTTT.

The CDR3: CASSYPAEGPVSNQPQHF. The CDR3, as DNA: TGTGCCAGCAGTTACCCGGCGGAGGGGCCGGTTAGCAATCAGCCCCAGCATTTT. The chain uses TRBV6-8 and TRBJ1-5, with a tentative D call TRBD1 (5 bases). The germline V gene has CDR1 MNHGY and CDR2 SAAAGT. V lost 2 bases, J lost 0 bases, and 17 bases lay in between. The CDR3 runs 18 residues.

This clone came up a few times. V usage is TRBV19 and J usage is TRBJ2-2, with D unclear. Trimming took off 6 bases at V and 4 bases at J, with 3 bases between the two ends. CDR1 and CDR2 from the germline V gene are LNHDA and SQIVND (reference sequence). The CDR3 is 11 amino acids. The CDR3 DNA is TGTGCCAGTAGGCGCACCGGGGAGCTGTTTTTT. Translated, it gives CASRRTGELFF.

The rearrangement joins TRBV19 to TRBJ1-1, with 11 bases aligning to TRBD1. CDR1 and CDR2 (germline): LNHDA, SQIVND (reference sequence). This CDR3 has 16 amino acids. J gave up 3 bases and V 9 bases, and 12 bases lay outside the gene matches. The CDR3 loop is CASIRRGQGDYTEAFF. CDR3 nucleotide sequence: TGTGCCAGCATAAGGAGGGGACAGGGGGATTACACTGAAGCTTTCTTT.

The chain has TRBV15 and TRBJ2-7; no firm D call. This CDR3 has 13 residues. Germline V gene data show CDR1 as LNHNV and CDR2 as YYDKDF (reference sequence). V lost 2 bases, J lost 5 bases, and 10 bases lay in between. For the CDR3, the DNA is TGTGCCACCAGCAGAACGACTCGGCACGAGCAGTACTTC. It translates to CATSRTTRHEQYF.

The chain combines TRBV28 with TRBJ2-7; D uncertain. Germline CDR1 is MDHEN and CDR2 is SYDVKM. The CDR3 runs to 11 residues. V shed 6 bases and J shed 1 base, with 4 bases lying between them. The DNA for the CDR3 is TGTGCCAGCAGCCATTCCTACGAGCAGTACTTC. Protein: CASSHSYEQYF.

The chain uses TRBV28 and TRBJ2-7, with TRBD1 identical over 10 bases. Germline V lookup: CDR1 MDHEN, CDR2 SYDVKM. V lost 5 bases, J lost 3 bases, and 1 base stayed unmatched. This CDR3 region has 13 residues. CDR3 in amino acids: CASSRTGGYEQYF. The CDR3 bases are TGTGCCAGCAGTCGGACAGGGGGCTACGAGCAGTACTTC. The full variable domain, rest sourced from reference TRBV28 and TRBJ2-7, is DVKVTQSSRYLVKRTGEKVFLECVQDMDHENMFWYRQDPGLGLRLIYFSYDVKMKEKGDIPEGYSVSREKKERFSLILESASTNQTSMYLCASSRTGGYEQYFGPGTRLTVT.

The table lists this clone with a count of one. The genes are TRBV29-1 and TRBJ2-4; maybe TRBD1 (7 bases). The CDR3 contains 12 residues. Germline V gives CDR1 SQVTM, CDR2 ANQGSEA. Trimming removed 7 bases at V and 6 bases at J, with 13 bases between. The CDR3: CSAGGQTNIQYF. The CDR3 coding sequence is TGCAGCGCCGGGGGACAGACAAACATTCAGTACTTC.

CDR3 protein: CASSLDRATTGALHF. Here the CDR3 DNA reads TGTGCCAGCAGCTTGGACAGGGCGACTACCGGTGCCCTCCACTTT. The rearrangement uses TRBV5-4 and TRBJ1-6; a weak D match, TRBD1 (6 bases). The germline V gene encodes CDR1 SGHNT and CDR2 YYREEE (reference sequence). Trimming removed 0 bases at V and 14 bases at J, with 18 bases between. The CDR3 consists of 15 residues.

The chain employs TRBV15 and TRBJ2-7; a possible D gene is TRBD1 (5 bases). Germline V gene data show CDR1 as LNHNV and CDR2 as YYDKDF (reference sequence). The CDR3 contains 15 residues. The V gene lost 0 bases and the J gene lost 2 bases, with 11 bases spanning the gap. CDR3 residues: CATSRDHTGPYEQYF. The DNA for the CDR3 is TGTGCCACCAGCAGAGATCATACAGGACCCTACGAGCAGTACTTC.

The CDR3 spells CASSPNGIGTGIQDLNTEAFF. The CDR3 DNA sequence: TGTGCCAGCAGCCCTAACGGGATCGGGACAGGCATACAAGACTTGAACACTGAAGCTTTCTTT. J is TRBJ1-1 and V is TRBV7-3; 8 nucleotides agree with TRBD1. Germline V gene data show CDR1 as SGHTA and CDR2 as FQGTGA. The CDR3 loop spans 21 amino acids. J gave up 0 bases and V 5 bases, and 23 bases lay outside the gene matches.

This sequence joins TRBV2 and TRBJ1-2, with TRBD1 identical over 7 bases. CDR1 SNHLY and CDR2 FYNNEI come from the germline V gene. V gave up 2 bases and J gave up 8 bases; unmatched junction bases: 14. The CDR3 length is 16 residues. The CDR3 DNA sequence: TGTGCCAGCAGTGAACTATCCGGGACAGCTATTCGAGGCTACACCTTC. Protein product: CASSELSGTAIRGYTF.